This TCR beta chain was identified in a study of breast tumors, draining lymph nodes, adjacent tissues. The lymph nodes were axillary draining lymph nodes from breast cancer patients. A single record per CDR3 protein comes from TCRdb applying MiXCR to the multiplex PCR reads. The top ten hold around 5.9% of the sample, which has some 110,000 distinct CDR3 sequences, less than 40% seen once. J was trimmed by 1 base and V by 6 bases; bases with no gene match: 2. This CDR3 is built from 14 residues. CDR1 and CDR2 from the germline V gene are MDHEN and SYDVKM. Sequencing was performed on axillary lymph node tissue. This chain joins TRBV28 and TRBJ2-1; 8 bases map to TRBD1. The TCR sequence derives from a female donor with breast cancer. Some clones in this sample may be carry-over from other donors' samples. CDR3 loop: CASRGQESYNEQFF. The DNA of the CDR3 is TGTGCCAGCAGGGGACAGGAGTCCTACAATGAGCAGTTCTTC.